Sequencing of this TCR beta chain was carried out in a study of shared clonotypes between healthy human individuals. Trimming cost V 5 bases and J 0 bases, with 17 bases left between them. Germline CDR1 and CDR2: SGHAT and FQNNGV. The CDR3 loop spans 17 amino acids. Sequencing used immunoSEQ multiplex PCR; TCRdb keeps in-frame clones, though not all of them. The sample has about 470,000 clones, 70% to 80% seen once. V gene TRBV11-2 combines with J gene TRBJ1-3; maybe TRBD1 (6 bases). This TCR was recovered from a woman in her thirties or forties in good health. Some clones in this sample may be carry-over from other donors' samples. The sequencing input was PBMCs. The CDR3 nucleotides are TGTGCCAGCAGCCCCCGACAGGCAGGGAGCTCTGGAAACACCATATATTTT. This codes for CASSPRQAGSSGNTIYF.